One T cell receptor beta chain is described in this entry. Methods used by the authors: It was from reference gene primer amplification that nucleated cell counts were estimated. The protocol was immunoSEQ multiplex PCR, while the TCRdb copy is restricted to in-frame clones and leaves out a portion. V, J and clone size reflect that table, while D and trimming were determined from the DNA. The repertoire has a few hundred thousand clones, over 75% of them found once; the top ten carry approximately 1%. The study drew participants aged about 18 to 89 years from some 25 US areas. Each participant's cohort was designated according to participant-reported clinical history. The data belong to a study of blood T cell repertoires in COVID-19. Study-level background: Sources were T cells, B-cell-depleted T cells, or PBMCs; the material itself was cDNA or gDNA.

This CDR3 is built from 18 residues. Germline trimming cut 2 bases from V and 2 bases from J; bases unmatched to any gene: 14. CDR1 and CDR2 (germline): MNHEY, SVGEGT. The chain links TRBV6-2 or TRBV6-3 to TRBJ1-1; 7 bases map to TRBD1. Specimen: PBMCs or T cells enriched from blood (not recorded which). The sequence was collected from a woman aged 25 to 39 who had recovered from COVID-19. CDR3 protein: CASSYDILGQHINTEAFF. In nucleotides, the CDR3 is TGTGCCAGCAGTTACGATATTTTGGGACAGCACATTAACACTGAAGCTTTCTTT.